What follows are 26 T cell receptor beta chains derived from one specimen sequenced in a study of CD8 T cell repertoires and HIV-1 epitope variants. These receptors are not linked to any known antigen. Only in-frame clones appear in the TCRdb table, and some are missing; sequencing was by immunoSEQ multiplex PCR. The sample yields about 5,000 clones, 66% seen once. Material: cultured CD8+ T cells derived from PBMCs. The source is a male donor with HIV.

In this sample, this clone turned up once. In nucleotides, the CDR3 is TGTGCCAGCTCACCCTACTCCGGGACTAGGCACTACAATGAGCAGTTCTTC. As protein: CASSPYSGTRHYNEQFF. V is TRBV18 and J is TRBJ2-1; 8 bases agree with TRBD2. The CDR3 extends over 17 amino acids. Per germline, CDR1 KGHSH and CDR2 LQKENI. V lost 3 bases to trimming and J lost 3 bases; unmatched junction nucleotides: 10. The full variable domain, rest sourced from reference TRBV18 and TRBJ2-1, is NAGVMQNPRHLVRRRGQEARLRCSPMKGHSHVYWYRQLPEEGLKFMVYLQKENIIDESGMPKERFSAEFPKEGPSILRIQQVVRGDSAAYFCASSPYSGTRHYNEQFFGPGTRLTVL.

The chain is built from TRBV19 and TRBJ1-1; 8 nucleotides line up with TRBD1. V lost 4 bases to trimming and J lost 1 base; unmatched junction nucleotides: 5. The CDR3 has 15 residues. Germline loops: CDR1 LNHDA, CDR2 SQIVND (reference sequence). CDR3 sequence (DNA): TGTGCCAGTAGTACTAGGACAGGGCGGAACACTGAAGCTTTCTTT. It yields the protein CASSTRTGRNTEAFF.

This chain joins TRBV5-5 and TRBJ2-7; D unclear. In germline, CDR1 is SGHKS, CDR2 YYEKEE (reference sequence). Trimming took off 7 bases at V and 2 bases at J, with 16 bases between the two ends. This CDR3 region has 14 residues. CDR3 amino acids: CASSYSAGPYEQYF. CDR3 bases: TGTGCCAGCTCGTACTCTGCAGGCCCCTACGAGCAGTACTTC.

This clone appeared a few times. The genes are TRBV27 and TRBJ2-2; D gene unclear. Germline V gene data show CDR1 as MNHEY and CDR2 as SMNVEV (reference sequence). This CDR3 is 15 amino acids long. The ends were cut back, 0 bases at V and 5 bases at J, with 10 bases in the middle. This CDR3 reads CASSLSMAVTGELFF. CDR3 nucleotide sequence: TGTGCCAGCAGTTTATCGATGGCGGTAACCGGGGAGCTGTTTTTT.

The gene calls are TRBV6-6 and TRBJ2-1; D gene ambiguous. The CDR3 runs to 12 residues. Trimming removed 6 bases from V and 2 bases from J, with 5 bases in between. Germline V CDR1 and CDR2: MNHNY, SVGAGI (reference sequence). CDR3 coding DNA: TGTGCCAGCAGCCGACCCTACAATGAGCAGTTCTTC. Translated: CASSRPYNEQFF.

This chain uses TRBV5-6 with TRBJ2-1; no reliable D call. The CDR3 spans 12 residues. The germline V gene encodes CDR1 SGHDT and CDR2 YYEEEE. V lost 3 bases and J lost 7, with 8 bases in between. The CDR3 DNA follows: TGTGCCAGCAGCTCCAGACCGAATGAGCAGTTCTTC. It yields the protein CASSSRPNEQFF.

The chain carries TRBV5-1 and TRBJ1-1; maybe TRBD1 (6 bases). This CDR3 spans 15 amino acids. V was cut by 4 bases and J by 1 base, with 14 bases left in between. Per the germline V gene, CDR1 is SGHRS and CDR2 is YFSETQ. This CDR3 is CASSPREGGNTEAFF. The DNA of the CDR3 is TGCGCCAGCAGCCCCCGGGAGGGGGGGAACACTGAAGCTTTCTTT.

The chain links TRBV28 to TRBJ2-1; a possible D gene is TRBD2 (6 bases). Germline V gene sequence: CDR1 MDHEN, CDR2 SYDVKM. The V and J ends lost 2 bases and 1 base respectively, with 12 bases between them. This CDR3 is 16 amino acids long. The CDR3 DNA follows: TGTGCCAGCAGTTTACTAGCGTATGATTCCTACAATGAGCAGTTCTTC. Amino acids: CASSLLAYDSYNEQFF.

The DNA for the CDR3 is TGTGCCAGCAGCGGGTTTCAGGCGAACACTGAAGCTTTCTTT. Its translation: CASSGFQANTEAFF. V and J are TRBV9 and TRBJ1-1, with D unresolved. The V gene lost 3 bases and the J gene lost 1 base, with 10 bases spanning the gap. Germline CDR1 SGDLS, CDR2 YYNGEE. The CDR3 is 14 amino acids.

Only a few counts were recorded for this clone. The J gene is TRBJ2-7, the V gene TRBV27; 7 bases agree with TRBD1. Germline V gene sequence: CDR1 MNHEY, CDR2 SMNVEV (reference sequence). CDR3 length equals 13 residues. V shed 5 bases, J shed 6 bases, and the junction held 7 bases outside the gene matches. The CDR3 nucleotides read TGTGCCAGCAGTGGATCGACAGGGATCGAGCAGTACTTC. Its protein product is CASSGSTGIEQYF.

V is TRBV25-1 and J is TRBJ2-5; TRBD1 aligns across 7 bases. Germline CDR1 MGHDK, CDR2 SYGVNS. The CDR3 spans 15 residues. V lost 3 bases to trimming and J lost 2 bases; unmatched junction nucleotides: 6. The CDR3 DNA reads as TGTGCCAGCAGTGAGACAGGGACGGAGCAAGAGACCCAGTACTTC. Its translation: CASSETGTEQETQYF.

The rearrangement uses TRBV7-8 and TRBJ2-1; D gene ambiguous. The germline gives CDR1 SGHVS, CDR2 FQNEAQ. The CDR3 is 15 residues long. Trimming shortened V by 5 bases and J by 0 bases, and 11 bases separated the two germline ends. The CDR3 bases are TGTGCCAGCAGCCCTGGGTTGGCCTCCTACAATGAGCAGTTCTTC. Translating it yields CASSPGLASYNEQFF.

V usage is TRBV19 and J usage is TRBJ2-1; 7 bases are shared with TRBD2. V lost 5 bases and J lost 4; bases outside the gene matches: 8. Germline loops: CDR1 LNHDA, CDR2 SQIVND (reference sequence). This CDR3 has 15 amino acids. The CDR3: CASSLTSVLYNEQFF. Written as DNA, the CDR3 is TGTGCCAGTAGTTTAACTAGCGTCCTTTACAATGAGCAGTTCTTC.

The V gene is TRBV27, the J gene TRBJ2-2; D not resolved. Per germline, CDR1 MNHEY and CDR2 SMNVEV (reference sequence). The CDR3 runs 12 residues. Trimming took 6 bases from V and 5 from J, leaving 7 bases between them. DNA for the CDR3: TGTGCCAGCAGGGTCGGGACCGGGGAGCTGTTTTTT. Its protein product is CASRVGTGELFF.

The V call is TRBV15, the J call TRBJ2-1; TRBD1 aligns across 7 bases. The ends lost 6 bases at V and 6 bases at J; junction bases unmatched: 5. The CDR3 is 13 residues long. Germline CDR1 LNHNV, CDR2 YYDKDF (reference sequence). The CDR3 is CATSLAGGNEQFF. The CDR3 DNA reads as TGTGCCACCAGTTTAGCAGGGGGCAATGAGCAGTTCTTC.

V is TRBV6-5 and J is TRBJ1-1, with 9 nucleotides matching TRBD1. After removal of 7 bases from V and 10 bases from J, the junction contained 13 bases not matched to a gene. Germline CDR1 and CDR2: MNHEY and SVGAGI. The CDR3 contains 14 residues. Here the CDR3 DNA reads TGTGCCAGCACTGGCCCGGGGAACAGGGGGCTAGCTTTCTTT. Protein: CASTGPGNRGLAFF.

V usage is TRBV9 and J usage is TRBJ2-2; D unclear. The CDR3 totals 14 residues. V was pared by 4 bases and J by 1 base, with 8 bases between. Germline CDR1 reads SGDLS; CDR2 reads YYNGEE. The CDR3 nucleotides read TGTGCCAGCAGCCCTGCCGGGAACACCGGGGAGCTGTTTTTT. It specifies CASSPAGNTGELFF.

The chain's CDR3 is CASIQTGTGFVGELFF. In nucleotides, the CDR3 is TGTGCCAGTATTCAAACCGGGACAGGGTTCGTCGGGGAGCTGTTTTTT. The chain carries TRBV19 and TRBJ2-2, with 9 bases lining up with TRBD1. J was trimmed by 7 bases and V by 7 bases; bases with no gene match: 13. The germline CDR1 and CDR2 sequences are LNHDA and SQIVND (reference sequence). This CDR3 is 16 amino acids long.

The chain links TRBV7-9 to TRBJ2-7, with D perhaps TRBD1 (6 bases). The V end lost 1 base, the J end lost 5 bases, and 21 bases lay between the germline ends. Germline loops: CDR1 SEHNR, CDR2 FQNEAQ (reference sequence). The CDR3 has 17 residues. The CDR3 DNA sequence: TGTGCCAGCAGCTTAGGGGGCAGGGGACGGGGCCTCGACGAGCAGTACTTC. Translating gives CASSLGGRGRGLDEQYF.

The rearrangement joins TRBV6-5 to TRBJ2-5; 7 positions match TRBD1. The CDR3 is made up of 15 amino acids. Germline trimming cut 6 bases from V and 3 bases from J; bases unmatched to any gene: 10. CDR1 is MNHEY and CDR2 is SVGAGI in the germline V gene. As DNA, the CDR3 is TGTGCCAGCAGCCCCGGGACAGACGGCAAAGAGACCCAGTACTTC. This translates into CASSPGTDGKETQYF.

The V gene is TRBV27, the J gene TRBJ1-5; no firm D call. Trimming took 4 bases from V and 4 from J, leaving 11 bases between them. Germline V gene lookup returns CDR1 MNHEY and CDR2 SMNVEV (reference sequence). This CDR3 is 14 amino acids long. The CDR3 nucleotides read TGTGCCAGCAGTTATGTTGGGCTTAATCAGCCCCAGCATTTT. Encoded protein: CASSYVGLNQPQHF.

The J gene is TRBJ2-1, the V gene TRBV6-6; TRBD1 matches at 7 bases. The CDR3 runs 15 residues. The V and J ends lost 2 bases and 4 bases, in that order; junction bases with no gene match: 5. CDR1 and CDR2 from the germline V gene are MNHNY and SVGAGI (reference sequence). The chain's CDR3 is CASSYRQGEYNEQFF. The CDR3, as DNA: TGTGCCAGCAGTTACCGACAGGGCGAATACAATGAGCAGTTCTTC.

This clone counts as large. J is TRBJ1-1 and V is TRBV14, with 7 bases identical to TRBD1. The CDR3 has 11 residues. Germline CDR1 SGHDN, CDR2 FVKESK. Unmatched junction bases numbered 3, after V lost 3 bases and J lost 11 bases. CDR3: CASSQSGGAFF. CDR3 bases: TGTGCCAGCAGCCAGTCAGGGGGGGCTTTCTTT.

V gene TRBV4-2 combines with J gene TRBJ2-7; 11 bases are shared with TRBD2. In germline, CDR1 is LGHNA, CDR2 YNFKEQ. The CDR3 runs to 15 residues. V was clipped by 0 bases and J by 3 bases; unmatched bases: 1. This CDR3 is CASSQETSGSYEQYF. CDR3 bases: TGTGCCAGCAGCCAAGAAACTAGCGGGAGCTACGAGCAGTACTTC.

The chain joins TRBV6-5 to TRBJ2-1, with D uncertain. Germline V gene sequence: CDR1 MNHEY, CDR2 SVGAGI. V shed 0 bases and J shed 5 bases, with 14 bases lying between them. CDR3 length: 16 residues. CDR3 protein: CASSYSTSVSHNEQFF. The CDR3, as DNA: TGTGCCAGCAGTTACTCGACAAGCGTTAGCCACAATGAGCAGTTCTTC.

V gene TRBV29-1 combines with J gene TRBJ1-2, with 8 bases lining up with TRBD1. The CDR3 runs 13 residues. V dropped 3 bases and J dropped 4; count of bases not matched to a gene: 4. CDR1 and CDR2 (germline): SQVTM, ANQGSEA. The CDR3 DNA is TGCAGCGTTGATGGACAGGGAATCTATGGCTACACCTTC. It encodes CSVDGQGIYGYTF.